A selection of T cell receptor beta chains follows, all from one sample in a study of blood T cell repertoires in COVID-19. Generated by immunoSEQ multiplex PCR, the TCRdb table keeps only in-frame clones and is missing some. This sample yields 220,000 or so clones, of which about 80% are seen a single time; approximately 1.2% belongs to the top ten. The sequenced sample consisted of PBMCs or T cells enriched from blood (not recorded which). Every receptor here comes from a middle-aged woman with acute COVID-19. The CDR3 runs from the conserved cysteine through the conserved F or W. The D gene is left open where the match is weak. Size is omitted from some rows. Given values are once, few, many or a class for expanded clones.

v_call	j_call	clone_size	d_call	cdr3_nt	cdr3_aa
TRBV30	TRBJ1-5	few	.	TGTGCCTGGAGCCCCCCGGGGACACTTAATCAGCCCCAGCATTTT	CAWSPPGTLNQPQHF
TRBV7-3	TRBJ2-1	.	.	TGTGCCAGCAGCTTAATGGCGGGGTCCCATGAGCAGTTCTTC	CASSLMAGSHEQFF
TRBV9	TRBJ2-3	.	TRBD2	TGTGCCAGCAGCCTCAGACTAGCGGGAGATACGCAGTATTTT	CASSLRLAGDTQYF
TRBV6-5	TRBJ1-1	.	.	TGTGCCAGCAGCCGGACGCAGGGAGGGCTCGAAGCTTTCTTT	CASSRTQGGLEAFF
TRBV4-1	TRBJ2-5	.	.	TGCGCCAGCAGCCAAGAGGCAGGGGTTGTATCCCCGGGGGAGACCCAGTACTTC	CASSQEAGVVSPGETQYF
TRBV2	TRBJ2-1	.	.	TGTGCCAGCAGTGAAGTAACGGTTTACAATGAGCAGTTCTTC	CASSEVTVYNEQFF
TRBV6-6	TRBJ1-2	.	TRBD1	TGTGCCAGCAGCACCCGACAGGGGCAAACCTACACCTTC	CASSTRQGQTYTF
TRBV9	TRBJ1-2	.	.	TGTGCCAGCAGCAGCCCAGGGGACGGCTACACCTTC	CASSSPGDGYTF
TRBV6-1	TRBJ1-1	.	TRBD1	TGTGCCAGCAGTGAACAGGGGGTTTACACTGAAGCTTTCTTT	CASSEQGVYTEAFF
TRBV7-7	TRBJ1-3	many	TRBD1	TGTGCCAGCAGCCTCAAGGGACAGATTCGTGGAAACACCATATATTTT	CASSLKGQIRGNTIYF
TRBV27	TRBJ2-7	.	TRBD1	TGTGCCAGCAGTTCAGGACAGGGGTACTACGAGCAGTACTTC	CASSSGQGYYEQYF
TRBV5-4	TRBJ1-2	.	.	TGTGCCAGCAGCTTGAGGGAGGGGGTGAAAGGTGGCTACACCTTC	CASSLREGVKGGYTF
TRBV7-9	TRBJ2-1	.	.	TGTGCCAGCAGTTCCCATTGGAGCTCCTACAATGAGCAGTTCTTC	CASSSHWSSYNEQFF
TRBV5-4	TRBJ1-1	once	.	TGTGCCAGCAGCAAGCAGGTCGGATTGAACACTGAAGCTTTCTTT	CASSKQVGLNTEAFF
TRBV5-1	TRBJ2-1	.	TRBD2	TGCGCCAGCAGCTTGGTTTCGGCGGGAGGGCCGTACAATGAGCAGTTCTTC	CASSLVSAGGPYNEQFF
TRBV5-1	TRBJ2-5	.	TRBD2	TGCGCCAGCAGCACTGTAGCGGGAGGTCAGGAGACCCAGTACTTC	CASSTVAGGQETQYF
TRBV23-1	TRBJ1-6	.	.	TGCGCCAGCAGTCAATCAGCATGCCGGGTTAATTCACCCCTCCACTTT	CASSQSACRVNSPLHF
TRBV7-6	TRBJ1-5	.	TRBD1	TGTGCCAGCAGCTTTGGGGGGACAGTACACAATCAGCCCCAGCATTTT	CASSFGGTVHNQPQHF
TRBV11-2	TRBJ1-3	.	.	TGTGCCAGCAGCTTAGTATCGGTTAGCTCTGGAAACACCATATATTTT	CASSLVSVSSGNTIYF
TRBV3-1/TRBV3-2	TRBJ1-2	.	.	TGTGCCAGCAGCCAATCCGTTACCTATTATGGCTACACCTTC	CASSQSVTYYGYTF
TRBV27	TRBJ1-1	.	.	TGTGCCAGCAATAAGCGATGGACAGTGAACACTGAAGCTTTCTTT	CASNKRWTVNTEAFF
TRBV6-6	TRBJ1-5	few	.	TGTGCCAGCAGTTACTACAGCCAAAATCAGCCCCAGCATTTT	CASSYYSQNQPQHF
TRBV5-6	TRBJ1-2	.	.	TGTGCCAGCAGCTTCGGGACTTCTGGCTACACCTTC	CASSFGTSGYTF
TRBV6-1	TRBJ1-1	.	.	TGTGCCAGCAGTGAACTTTCGGGGTACCCAAGCACTGAAGCTTTCTTT	CASSELSGYPSTEAFF
TRBV28	TRBJ1-2	.	.	TGTGCCAGCAGTTTAGAGGGCGTGAGAGGCTACACCTTC	CASSLEGVRGYTF
TRBV13	TRBJ2-7	.	TRBD2	TGTGCCAGCAGCGATGGGACTAGCGGGAGGGCCTCCTACGAGCAGTACTTC	CASSDGTSGRASYEQYF
TRBV24-1	TRBJ2-3	.	TRBD1	TGTGCCACCAGCTATACAGGGGGGAGCACAGATACGCAGTATTTT	CATSYTGGSTDTQYF
TRBV30	TRBJ2-1	.	.	TGTTCCGCAGGGTCCCCGAATGAGCAGTTCTTC	CSAGSPNEQFF
TRBV21-1	TRBJ2-7	once	.	TGTGCCAGCAGCATTAAAAACCGGGACAGCCTCTACGAGCAGTACTTC	CASSIKNRDSLYEQYF
TRBV11-2	TRBJ1-3	.	.	TGTGCCAGCAGCTCCTCCCCCGGGAACACCATATATTTT	CASSSSPGNTIYF
TRBV27	TRBJ1-2	.	TRBD1	TGTGCCAGCAGTTTATCGATAATCCGTCCGGGACAGCCATATGGCTACACCTTC	CASSLSIIRPGQPYGYTF
TRBV5-1	TRBJ1-2	.	.	TGCGCCAGCAGCCCACCTAATAGCTATGGCTACACCTTC	CASSPPNSYGYTF
TRBV4-3	TRBJ2-7	few	.	TGCGCCAGCAGCCAAGCGTTTGGCAGGGGCTACGAGCAGTACTTC	CASSQAFGRGYEQYF
TRBV27	TRBJ2-7	.	TRBD2	TGTGCCAGCAGAAACCTCGGCGCTAGCGGCTACGAGCAGTACTTC	CASRNLGASGYEQYF
TRBV11-2	TRBJ1-1	.	TRBD1	TGTGCCAGCAGCTTAGGGGAGACAGGGAAAGCTTTCTTT	CASSLGETGKAFF
TRBV5-6	TRBJ2-2	.	.	TGTGCCAGCAGCTTTTGGCCTTCCGACGGGGAGCTGTTTTTT	CASSFWPSDGELFF
TRBV5-1	TRBJ1-1	.	.	TGCGCCAGCAGCTTAGAGAGCATGAACACTGAAGCTTTCTTT	CASSLESMNTEAFF
TRBV7-7	TRBJ2-1	once	TRBD2	TGTGCCAGCAGCCCCGGACTAGCGGGCTCCTACAATGAGCAGTTCTTC	CASSPGLAGSYNEQFF
TRBV7-9	TRBJ1-4	.	.	TGTGCCAGCGAGCGGGGGGCTAGGGGTGAAAAACTGTTTTTT	CASERGARGEKLFF
TRBV6-2/TRBV6-3	TRBJ2-1	.	TRBD2	TGTGCCAGCAGCTACTCTAGCGGGGGTTTAAGGAATGAGCAGTTCTTC	CASSYSSGGLRNEQFF
TRBV5-4	TRBJ2-5	.	TRBD2	TGTGCCAGCAGCTTTGCGGGGGGGCAAAGTCGGGAGACCCAGTACTTC	CASSFAGGQSRETQYF
TRBV3-1/TRBV3-2	TRBJ2-1	.	.	TGTGCCAGCAGGGCCCTTGGGGGGGCGCCGATAAGCTCCTACAATGAGCAGTTCTTC	CASRALGGAPISSYNEQFF
TRBV24-1	TRBJ1-6	.	TRBD1	TGTGCCACCAGTGACTCTAAGACAGGGCGGGATTCACCCCTCCACTTT	CATSDSKTGRDSPLHF
TRBV19	TRBJ1-5	.	TRBD1	TGTGCCAGTAGGGACAGGACGAATCAGCCCCAGCATTTT	CASRDRTNQPQHF
TRBV19	TRBJ2-2	.	.	TGTGCCAGTAGCGCCCGTGGGCGGGGTAGGGCCGGGGAGCTGTTTTTT	CASSARGRGRAGELFF
TRBV30	TRBJ2-2	.	TRBD1	TGTGCCTGGAGTTTAACAGGGGTCGCCGGGGAGCTGTTTTTT	CAWSLTGVAGELFF
TRBV6-5	TRBJ1-4	.	.	TGTGCCAGCAGCCGGGGGGGGCGCGAAAAACTGTTTTTT	CASSRGGREKLFF
TRBV6-5	TRBJ2-7	.	TRBD1	TGTGCCAGCAGTTACGAGGGTGGGCGAGGGGGCGGCGAGCAGTACTTC	CASSYEGGRGGGEQYF
TRBV28	TRBJ2-1	.	TRBD2	TGTGCCAGCAGCCTAGGCCTGGGACTAGCGGGGGTCTCCTACAATGAGCAGTTCTTC	CASSLGLGLAGVSYNEQFF
TRBV23-1	TRBJ1-4	.	TRBD1	TGCGCCAGGCAGGGGACAGGGAAACTGTTTTTT	CARQGTGKLFF
TRBV7-9	TRBJ2-2	.	TRBD2	TGTGCCAGCAGGCCGGGGGGGCGGAACACCGGGGAGCTGTTTTTT	CASRPGGRNTGELFF
TRBV23-1	TRBJ2-7	.	.	TGCGCCAGCAACCTCAAGCACCGGGACTCCACCTACTACGAGCAGTACTTC	CASNLKHRDSTYYEQYF
TRBV19	TRBJ1-1	.	TRBD1	TGTGCCAGTAGTATGGGACAGGGGAACACTGAAGCTTTCTTT	CASSMGQGNTEAFF
TRBV7-2	TRBJ2-3	few	.	TGTGCCAGCAGTCTAGGGGAAAGTACGCAGTATTTT	CASSLGESTQYF